In this sample, the clone carrying this T cell receptor beta chain turned up once. Original analysis: The assay estimated nucleated cells by amplifying reference gene primers. The repertoire was sequenced with immunoSEQ multiplex PCR; TCRdb's copy has only in-frame clones and lacks some. That table is the source of V, J and clone size, and D and trimming were worked out from the DNA. This sample has about 200,000 clones, with about 89% found just once. The record originates from a study of blood T cell repertoires in COVID-19. At the level of the study: In each case, the material was cDNA or gDNA derived from T cells, B-cell-depleted T cells, or PBMCs.

Those who participated ranged in age from about 18 to 95 years and resided in roughly 26 US areas. Participants' own reports of clinical history determined their cohort assignment. V was shortened by 1 base and J by 3 bases, with 11 bases between the two germline ends. Germline CDR1 SGHKS, CDR2 YYEKEE (reference sequence). The CDR3 contains 15 residues. V and J are TRBV5-5 and TRBJ2-1; the D is unclear. This sequence originates from a woman aged 18-29 years who had recovered from COVID-19. Sequenced material: PBMCs or T cells enriched from blood (not recorded which). The CDR3 region has the DNA TGTGCCAGCAGCTTGCGTCAGGAAGTCTACAATGAGCAGTTCTTC. Protein product: CASSLRQEVYNEQFF.